The 4 T cell receptor beta chains below were found in one sample sequenced in a study of cytomegalovirus exposure and HLA in healthy donors. The primer mix had 60 Vbeta and 13 Jbeta primers. Method: immunoSEQ multiplex PCR; TCRdb's copy keeps in-frame clones and lacks some. The data show around 280,000 clones, with roughly 90% seen just once and approximately 2% held by the top ten. What was sequenced was PBMCs. The receptors stem from a woman younger than 30 in good health and CMV-seronegative.

The V call is TRBV5-6, the J call TRBJ2-7; 7 nucleotides align to TRBD1. V shed 4 bases, J shed 0 bases, and the junction held 7 bases outside the gene matches. Germline V lookup: CDR1 SGHDT, CDR2 YYEEEE. The CDR3 covers 15 residues. CDR3 region: CASSQQGPYSYEQYF. The CDR3 nucleotides read TGTGCCAGCAGCCAACAGGGGCCCTACTCCTACGAGCAGTACTTC.

V and J are TRBV6-1 and TRBJ2-2; TRBD2 agrees at 7 bases. Germline V gene sequence: CDR1 MNHNS, CDR2 SASEGT. Trimming removed 4 bases from V and 4 bases from J; junction bases left unmatched: 9. This CDR3 is 16 amino acids long. The CDR3 protein is CASSVFRTSFTGELFF. CDR3 DNA: TGTGCCAGCAGTGTGTTTAGGACTAGTTTCACCGGGGAGCTGTTTTTT.

This clone was counted only a few times. The gene calls are TRBV2 and TRBJ1-1; no firm D call. The CDR3 covers 16 residues. V was pared by 7 bases and J by 0 bases, with 18 bases between. Germline CDR1 reads SNHLY; CDR2 reads FYNNEI. The CDR3 DNA sequence: TGTGCCAGCACCAAGGAGGCAGGATACCTGAACACTGAAGCTTTCTTT. Residues: CASTKEAGYLNTEAFF.

The gene calls are TRBV30 and TRBJ2-2; 8 bases match TRBD2. Unmatched junction bases numbered 2, after V lost 1 base and J lost 4 bases. From germline, CDR1 is GTSNPN and CDR2 SVGIG (reference sequence). The CDR3 covers 14 residues. The CDR3 coding sequence is TGTGCCTGGAGTGACGGGGGGGCCACCGGGGAGCTGTTTTTT. Protein product: CAWSDGGATGELFF.